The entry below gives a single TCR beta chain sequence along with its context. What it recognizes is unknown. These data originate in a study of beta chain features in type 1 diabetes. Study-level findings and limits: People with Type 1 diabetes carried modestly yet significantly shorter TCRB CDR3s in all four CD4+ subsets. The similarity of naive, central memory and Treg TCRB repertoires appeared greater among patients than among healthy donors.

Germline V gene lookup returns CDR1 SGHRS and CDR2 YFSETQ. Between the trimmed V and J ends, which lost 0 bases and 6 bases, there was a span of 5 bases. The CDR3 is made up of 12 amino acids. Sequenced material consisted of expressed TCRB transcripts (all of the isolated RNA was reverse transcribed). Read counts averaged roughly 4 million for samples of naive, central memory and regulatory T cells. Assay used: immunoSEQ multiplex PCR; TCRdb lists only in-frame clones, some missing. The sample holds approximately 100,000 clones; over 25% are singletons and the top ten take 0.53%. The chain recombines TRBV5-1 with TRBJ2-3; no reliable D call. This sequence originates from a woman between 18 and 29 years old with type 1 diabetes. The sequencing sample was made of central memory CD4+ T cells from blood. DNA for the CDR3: TGCGCCAGCAGCTTGGCATTGGATACGCAGTATTTT. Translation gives CASSLALDTQYF.